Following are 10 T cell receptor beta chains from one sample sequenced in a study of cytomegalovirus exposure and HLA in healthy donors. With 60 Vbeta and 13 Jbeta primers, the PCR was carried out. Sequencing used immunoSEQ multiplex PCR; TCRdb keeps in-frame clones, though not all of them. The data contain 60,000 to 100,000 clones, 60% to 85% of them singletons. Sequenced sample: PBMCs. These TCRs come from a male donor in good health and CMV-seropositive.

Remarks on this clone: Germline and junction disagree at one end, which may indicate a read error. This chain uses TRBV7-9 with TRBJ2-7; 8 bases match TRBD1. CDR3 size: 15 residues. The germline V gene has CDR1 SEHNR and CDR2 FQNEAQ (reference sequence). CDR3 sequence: CSSSPPGTGHYEQYF. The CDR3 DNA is TGTTCCAGCAGCCCACCGGGGACAGGACACTACGAGCAGTACTTC.

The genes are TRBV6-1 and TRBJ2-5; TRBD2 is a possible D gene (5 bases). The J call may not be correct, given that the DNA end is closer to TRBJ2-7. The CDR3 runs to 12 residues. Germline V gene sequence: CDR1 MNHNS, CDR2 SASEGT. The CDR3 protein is CASRGFYHEQYF. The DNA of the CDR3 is TGTGCCAGCCGAGGGTTCTACCACGAGCAGTACTTC.

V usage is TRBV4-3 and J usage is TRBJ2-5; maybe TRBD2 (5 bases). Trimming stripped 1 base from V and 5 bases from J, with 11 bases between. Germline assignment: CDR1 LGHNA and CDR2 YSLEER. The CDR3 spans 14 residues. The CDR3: CASSQGTRGETQYF. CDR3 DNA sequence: TGCGCCAGCAGCCAAGGGACCCGCGGGGAGACCCAGTACTTC.

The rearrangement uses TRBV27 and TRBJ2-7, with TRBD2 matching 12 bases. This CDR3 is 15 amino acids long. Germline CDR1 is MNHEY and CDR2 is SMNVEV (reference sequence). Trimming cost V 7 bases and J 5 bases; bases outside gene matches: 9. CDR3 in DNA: TGTGCCAGCACTTCTCTAGCGGGGGGGCGGAACGAGCAGTACTTC. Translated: CASTSLAGGRNEQYF.

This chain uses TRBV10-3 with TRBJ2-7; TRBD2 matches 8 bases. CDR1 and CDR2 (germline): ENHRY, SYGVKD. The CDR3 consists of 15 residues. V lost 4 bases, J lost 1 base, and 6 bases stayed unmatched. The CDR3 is CAISVAGGLSYEQYF. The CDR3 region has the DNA TGTGCCATCAGTGTGGCGGGGGGCCTTTCCTACGAGCAGTACTTC.

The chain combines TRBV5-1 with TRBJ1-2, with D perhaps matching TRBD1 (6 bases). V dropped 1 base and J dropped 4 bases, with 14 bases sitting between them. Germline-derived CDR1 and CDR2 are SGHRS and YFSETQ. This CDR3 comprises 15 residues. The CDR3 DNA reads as TGCGCCAGCAGCTTGTCTCAGGGGACGTTCTATGGCTACACCTTC. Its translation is CASSLSQGTFYGYTF.

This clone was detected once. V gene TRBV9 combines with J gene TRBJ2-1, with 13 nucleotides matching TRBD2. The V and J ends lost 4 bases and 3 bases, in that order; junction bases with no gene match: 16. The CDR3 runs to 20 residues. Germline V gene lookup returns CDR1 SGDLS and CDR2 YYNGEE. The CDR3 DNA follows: TGTGCCAGCAGCACCAAAGAAATACGGACTAGCGGGGGAGGCTACAATGAGCAGTTCTTC. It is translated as CASSTKEIRTSGGGYNEQFF. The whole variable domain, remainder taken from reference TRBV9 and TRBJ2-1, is DSGVTQTPKHLITATGQRVTLRCSPRSGDLSVYWYQQSLDQGLQFLIQYYNGEERAKGNILERFSAQQFPDLHSELNLSSLELGDSALYFCASSTKEIRTSGGGYNEQFFGPGTRLTVL.

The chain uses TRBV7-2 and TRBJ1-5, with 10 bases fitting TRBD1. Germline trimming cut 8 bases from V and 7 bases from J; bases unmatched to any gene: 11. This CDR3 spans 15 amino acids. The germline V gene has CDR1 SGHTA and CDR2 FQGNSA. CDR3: CASASTGTGVQPQHF. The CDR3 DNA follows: TGTGCCAGCGCATCCACCGGGACAGGGGTCCAGCCCCAGCATTTT.

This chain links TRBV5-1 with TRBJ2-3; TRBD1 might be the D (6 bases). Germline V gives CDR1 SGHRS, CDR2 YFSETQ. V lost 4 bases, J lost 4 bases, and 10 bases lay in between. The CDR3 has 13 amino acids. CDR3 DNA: TGCGCCAGCAGCGTACAGGGACCAGATACGCAGTATTTT. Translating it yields CASSVQGPDTQYF.

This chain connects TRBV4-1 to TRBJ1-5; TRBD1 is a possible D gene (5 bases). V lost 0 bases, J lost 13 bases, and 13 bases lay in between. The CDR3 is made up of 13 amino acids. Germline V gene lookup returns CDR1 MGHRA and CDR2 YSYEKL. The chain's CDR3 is CASSQDLSGTQHF. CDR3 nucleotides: TGCGCCAGCAGCCAAGATCTATCGGGGACTCAGCATTTT.